One and the same sample provided the 16 T cell receptor beta chains below, sequenced in a study of blood T cell repertoires in COVID-19. Using immunoSEQ multiplex PCR, the repertoire was profiled, and TCRdb retains in-frame clones only, with some absent. There are about 370,000 clones in the sample; around 89% occur only once, and about 3% lies in the top ten. The specimen sequenced was peripheral blood. Receptors were obtained from a woman aged 30 to 39 with COVID-19, enrolled during active disease.

V and J are TRBV5-6 and TRBJ2-7, with 7 bases lining up with TRBD1. Looked up from germline, CDR1 is SGHDT and CDR2 is YYEEEE. The trim removed 4 bases at V and 6 bases at J, leaving 7 bases unmatched. The CDR3 length is 13 residues. CDR3 sequence: CASSVRQGSEQYV. CDR3 DNA sequence: TGTGCCAGCAGCGTGCGACAGGGTAGCGAGCAGTACGTC.

Written as DNA, the CDR3 is TGTGCCAGCAGCTTAAAGACAGCGAACACTGAAGCTTTCTTT. Residues: CASSLKTANTEAFF. The V gene is TRBV7-9, the J gene TRBJ1-1, with a tentative D call TRBD1 (5 bases). With 2 bases removed from V and 1 base from J, the gap between germline ends came to 8 bases. The germline gives CDR1 SEHNR, CDR2 FQNEAQ (reference sequence). The CDR3 is 14 amino acids.

This clone was seen only once. The chain has TRBV6-2 or TRBV6-3 and TRBJ2-7, with a possible D match to TRBD2 (5 bases). CDR3 length: 14 amino acids. The V gene lost 5 bases and the J gene lost 0 bases, with 11 bases spanning the gap. Germline CDR1 reads MNHEY; CDR2 reads SVGEGT. In DNA form, the CDR3 reads TGTGCCAGCAGTCTGTCGGGGAACTCCTACGAGCAGTACTTC. Its protein product is CASSLSGNSYEQYF.

The CDR3 bases are TGTGCCAGCAGCGTAACCGGTTCCCAGGCCCCTCACTCTGGGGCCAACGTCCTGACTTTC. It specifies CASSVTGSQAPHSGANVLTF. This rearrangement joins TRBV9 to TRBJ2-6; D is uncertain. Germline V CDR1 and CDR2: SGDLS, YYNGEE. This CDR3 spans 20 amino acids. The germline V and J ends were trimmed by 1 base and 0 bases, with 20 bases remaining between them.

The V gene is TRBV4-1, the J gene TRBJ2-7; D is unresolved. The CDR3 spans 15 residues. Germline assignment: CDR1 MGHRA and CDR2 YSYEKL. Deletions cut 1 base from V and 2 bases from J, with 12 bases between. CDR3 DNA: TGCGCCAGCAGCCAAGCGCACAGATCCCCCTACGAGCAGTACTTC. Protein product: CASSQAHRSPYEQYF.

The V gene is TRBV7-2, the J gene TRBJ1-6, with D possibly being TRBD1 (5 bases). CDR1 SGHTA and CDR2 FQGNSA come from the germline V gene. The CDR3 contains 15 residues. V gave up 1 base and J gave up 10 bases, with 14 bases separating them. The CDR3 protein is CASSLVQGLGSPLHF. The CDR3 nucleotides are TGTGCCAGCAGCTTAGTTCAGGGTTTAGGCTCACCCCTCCACTTT.

The rearrangement uses TRBV29-1 and TRBJ1-1; 7 bases align to TRBD1. Germline V gene data show CDR1 as SQVTM and CDR2 as ANQGSEA. After removal of 4 bases from V and 7 bases from J, the junction contained 18 bases not matched to a gene. The CDR3 spans 16 residues. The CDR3 region is CSVAGTDKEWVGEAFF. CDR3 coding DNA: TGCAGCGTTGCAGGGACAGATAAGGAGTGGGTCGGTGAAGCTTTCTTT.

In its sample, this clone was seen once. The sample carries other DNA sequences with the same CDR3. This sequence joins TRBV18 and TRBJ2-5, with D unresolved. CDR1 is KGHSH and CDR2 is LQKENI in the germline V gene. V lost 2 bases to trimming and J lost 1 base, with 5 bases between them. The CDR3 consists of 13 residues. The CDR3 reads CASSPTRQETQYF. CDR3 DNA: TGTGCCAGCTCACCAACGCGCCAAGAGACCCAGTACTTC.

The chain combines TRBV30 with TRBJ2-3, with 11 bases identical to TRBD2. Germline V gene sequence: CDR1 GTSNPN, CDR2 SVGIG (reference sequence). V dropped 0 bases and J dropped 3; count of bases not matched to a gene: 5. The CDR3 loop spans 16 amino acids. In nucleotides, the CDR3 is TGTGCCTGGAGTGTCCTAGCGGGAGGTAGTACAGATACGCAGTATTTT. Residues: CAWSVLAGGSTDTQYF.

The genes are TRBV5-1 and TRBJ2-3; D unresolved. There are 14 residues in the CDR3. V dropped 0 bases and J dropped 1 base, with 6 bases sitting between them. Looked up from germline, CDR1 is SGHRS and CDR2 is YFSETQ. CDR3 protein: CASSLGEGTDTQYF. CDR3 in DNA: TGCGCCAGCAGCTTGGGCGAAGGCACAGATACGCAGTATTTT.

The chain links TRBV24-1 to TRBJ2-5, with TRBD1 identical over 10 bases. Germline V gene sequence: CDR1 KGHDR, CDR2 SFDVKD. The V segment lost 4 bases and the J segment 2 bases; nucleotides outside the gene matches: 9. The CDR3 runs 17 residues. In DNA, the CDR3 is TGTGCCACCAGTGACGTCCCGGGACAGGGGTTGCAAGAGACCCAGTACTTC. Translation: CATSDVPGQGLQETQYF.

The J gene is TRBJ1-2, the V gene TRBV5-1; 10 bases are shared with TRBD1. This CDR3 region has 16 residues. The germline gives CDR1 SGHRS, CDR2 YFSETQ. Trimming took 7 bases from V and 9 from J; bases not matched to a gene: 18. Written as DNA, the CDR3 is TGCGCCAGCCGAGTTCTTGGGACAGGGGTTTTGGCTAGCTACACCTTC. Amino acids: CASRVLGTGVLASYTF. Variable domain in full (rest from reference TRBV5-1 and TRBJ1-2): KAGVTQTPRYLIKTRGQQVTLSCSPISGHRSVSWYQQTPGQGLQFLFEYFSETQRNKGNFPGRFSGRQFSNSRSEMNVSTLELGDSALYLCASRVLGTGVLASYTFGSGTRLTVV.

The chain has TRBV2 and TRBJ2-2, with 10 positions matching TRBD2. Germline CDR1 is SNHLY and CDR2 is FYNNEI. V lost 6 bases to trimming and J lost 7 bases; unmatched junction nucleotides: 5. This CDR3 has 14 amino acids. CDR3 region: CASSPGLANGELFF. In nucleotides, the CDR3 is TGTGCCAGCAGCCCGGGACTAGCGAACGGGGAGCTGTTTTTT.

V and J are TRBV2 and TRBJ1-4; TRBD1 might be the D (6 bases). With 6 bases removed from V and 3 bases from J, the gap between germline ends came to 14 bases. The CDR3 runs to 15 residues. CDR1 is SNHLY and CDR2 is FYNNEI in the germline V gene. CDR3 residues: CASSETQGANEKLFF. CDR3 nucleotides: TGTGCCAGCAGCGAGACACAGGGAGCTAATGAAAAACTGTTTTTT.

This rearrangement joins TRBV4-1 to TRBJ2-7; TRBD1 aligns across 8 bases. The CDR3 is 14 residues long. Trimming took 4 bases from V and 7 from J; bases not matched to a gene: 9. From germline, CDR1 is MGHRA and CDR2 YSYEKL. CDR3 in DNA: TGCGCCAGCAGCCTCGTCGGACAGGGCAGGGAGCAGTACTTC. Its protein product is CASSLVGQGREQYF.

This chain joins TRBV19 and TRBJ2-1; 9 bases align to TRBD2. CDR3 length: 14 residues. Germline CDR1 reads LNHDA; CDR2 reads SQIVND (reference sequence). V was pared by 6 bases and J by 5 bases, with 5 bases of the junction left unmatched. The CDR3 region has the DNA TGTGCCAGTAGCCCACTAGCGGGCCACAATGAGCAGTTCTTC. Translation: CASSPLAGHNEQFF.